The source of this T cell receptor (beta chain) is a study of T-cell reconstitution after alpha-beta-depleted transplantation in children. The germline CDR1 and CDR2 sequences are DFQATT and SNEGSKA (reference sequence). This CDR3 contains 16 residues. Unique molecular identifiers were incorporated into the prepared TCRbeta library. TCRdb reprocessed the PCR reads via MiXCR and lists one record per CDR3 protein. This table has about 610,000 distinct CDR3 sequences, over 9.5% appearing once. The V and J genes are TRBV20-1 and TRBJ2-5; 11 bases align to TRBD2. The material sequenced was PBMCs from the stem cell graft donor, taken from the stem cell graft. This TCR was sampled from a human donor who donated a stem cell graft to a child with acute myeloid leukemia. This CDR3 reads CTLLAGVIHTGETQYF. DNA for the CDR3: TGCACCCTACTAGCGGGAGTAATCCATACAGGAGAGACCCAGTACTTC.